This TCR beta chain was sequenced for a study of identical twins (TCRdb year 2016). About the investigation overall: To test whether fetal clonotypes persist, the study used deep sequencing on TCR alpha and beta repertoires from monozygotic twins, unrelated adults of various ages, and cord blood. To rule out contamination, the twin experiments were replicated at different times with different library preparation protocols.

The cysteine opens and the phenylalanine closes a CDR3 of 13 amino acids. Of the read, only the CDR3 DNA is kept; its 39 bases are in frame from base 1. V lost 6 bases and J lost 6 bases; the stretch between them is 15 bases long. CDR1 and CDR2 are drawn from the germline V gene (reference sequence): SGHNT, YYREEE. Points on this clonotype: Its antigen remains undetermined. No clone much larger than this one lies a single base away; base qualities are absent.

Libraries were constructed by 5' RACE. TCRdb records Illumina HiSeq 2000 as the sequencer. A universal primer binding site was added through template switching, and the final cDNA carried a unique molecular identifier so that TCR cDNA molecules could be counted accurately. First-strand cDNA for TCR alpha and beta chains was synthesized from specific primers in the conserved constant-segment region. To control for contamination, every cDNA library carried two barcodes: a SMART-Mk sample barcode plus Illumina barcodes. TruSeq adapter sequences, together with Illumina sample barcodes, were added in two successive PCR steps. Sequencing of the TCR alpha and beta cDNA libraries was done on the Illumina HiSeq platform using custom primers. On the authors' methods: MiGEC was used to process raw reads and extract unique molecular identifiers, and MiXCR was used to find CDR3 positions. Recombination models were inferred per individual with the repgenHMM and IGoR tools using an EM algorithm. Shared clonotype analysis was performed with the tcR package in R, normalizing sharing by the product of cloneset sizes. To study raw recombination free of thymic and clonal selection effects, out-of-frame nonproductive sequences were analyzed. Starting from the raw public reads, TCRdb applied fastp trimming at Q25, assembled clones with MiXCR and retained in-frame beta chains. Rows are unified per CDR3 protein, each entry keeping the most common DNA and genes. TCRdb, not the original authors, processed these V and J calls. The sample records roughly 1,500,000 distinct CDR3 sequences, under 35% of which are singletons. Together, the top ten hold about 0.27% of the sample.

Only healthy Caucasian donors were included. General study outcomes and caveats: Recombination models systematically underestimated out-of-frame TCR alpha sharing in monozygotic twins but agreed with sharing between unrelated individuals. Zero-insertion analyses could be partly confounded by invariant T cells such as MAIT and iNKT, although diverse VJ usage argued against such confounding for most clonotypes. Because the same donors could not be followed over many years, the conclusions depended on cross-sectional statistical analysis. In beta out-of-frame sequences, excess twin sharing was weaker, because having fewer shared sequences lowered the signal-to-noise ratio. Fewer insertions were carried by abundant cord blood beta clonotypes, a similar but weaker trend appeared in young adult naive repertoires, and no such trend appeared in memory repertoires. Out-of-frame TCR alpha sequences shared between twins showed an excess of low generation-probability sequences compared with coincidental sharing between unrelated individuals.

The source material was cord blood. The chain employs TRBV5-4 and TRBJ2-5; no D gene call is confident. This receptor was obtained from a newborn girl in good health. The CDR3 amino acid sequence is: CASISLTGQTQYF. The sequenced DNA is TGTGCCAGCATCTCCCTGACCGGGCAGACCCAGTACTTC.